The 28 T cell receptor beta chains given below trace back to one sample, sequenced in a study of blood T cell repertoires in COVID-19. The repertoire was sequenced with immunoSEQ multiplex PCR; TCRdb's copy has only in-frame clones and lacks some. The sample shows 300,000 to 400,000 clones, around 90% of them seen only once. Sequenced: PBMCs or T cells enriched from blood (not recorded which). The receptors shown here come from a man aged 55 to 70 who had recovered from COVID-19.

This sequence joins TRBV28 and TRBJ1-2; D ambiguous. CDR1 MDHEN and CDR2 SYDVKM come from the germline V gene. The CDR3 sequence is 13 residues long. V lost 1 base, J lost 4 bases, and 7 bases lay in between. CDR3: CASSLLAGYGYTF. The CDR3, as DNA: TGTGCCAGCAGTTTATTGGCGGGCTATGGCTACACCTTC.

The chain carries TRBV5-1 and TRBJ2-7; 7 bases are shared with TRBD1. The CDR3 is 17 amino acids. Germline-derived CDR1 and CDR2 are SGHRS and YFSETQ. Trimming cost V 4 bases and J 3 bases; bases outside gene matches: 16. The CDR3 sequence is CASSLESTGASFYEQYF. The CDR3 DNA is TGCGCCAGCAGCCTTGAATCTACAGGGGCTTCTTTCTACGAGCAGTACTTC.

With regard to this clone: Within the sample, other DNA sequences also encode this same CDR3. The chain couples TRBV28 to TRBJ1-4; 10 bases fit TRBD1. The V gene end was trimmed by 5 bases and the J gene end by 4 bases; junction bases not matched to a gene: 1. From germline, CDR1 is MDHEN and CDR2 SYDVKM. There are 14 residues in the CDR3. The CDR3 DNA is TGTGCCAGCAGTAGGACAGGGGGTAATGAAAAACTGTTTTTT. Encoded protein: CASSRTGGNEKLFF.

The chain has TRBV5-4 and TRBJ1-2; 7 nucleotides align to TRBD1. V trimming: 6 bases; J trimming: 5 bases; junction bases outside the gene matches: 10. Germline assignment: CDR1 SGHNT and CDR2 YYREEE (reference sequence). CDR3 length equals 14 residues. The CDR3 spells CASMLRGTAYGYTF. The CDR3 region has the DNA TGTGCCAGCATGCTCCGGGGGACAGCTTATGGCTACACCTTC.

Remarks on this clone: Other nucleotide sequences from this sample produce the same CDR3. The CDR3 here is CASSLGQQETQYF. The CDR3 coding sequence is TGCGCCAGCAGCCTAGGACAGCAAGAGACCCAGTACTTC. The gene calls are TRBV5-1 and TRBJ2-5; D perhaps matches TRBD1 (6 bases). CDR1 is SGHRS and CDR2 is YFSETQ in the germline V gene. The CDR3 runs 13 residues. The V gene lost 4 bases and the J gene lost 2 bases, with 9 bases spanning the gap.

This rearrangement joins TRBV3-1 (or the pseudogene TRBV3-2) to TRBJ1-1, with D maybe TRBD1 (5 bases). CDR3 length equals 14 residues. Germline CDR1 reads LGHDT; CDR2 reads YNNKEL (reference sequence). Trimming removed 4 bases from V and 7 bases from J, with 16 bases in between. DNA for the CDR3: TGTGCCAGCAGCCTCGGGCAGGGCTATAATGAAGCTTTCTTT. Protein sequence: CASSLGQGYNEAFF.

This chain links TRBV28 with TRBJ2-7, with 8 positions matching TRBD2. J was trimmed by 7 bases and V by 7 bases; bases with no gene match: 12. The CDR3 has 14 amino acids. The germline V gene encodes CDR1 MDHEN and CDR2 SYDVKM. This CDR3 is CASKTGTSIREQYF. The CDR3 DNA reads TGTGCCAGCAAGACCGGGACTAGTATTAGAGAGCAGTACTTC.

The rearrangement joins TRBV19 to TRBJ2-1, with 7 bases fitting TRBD1. CDR3 length: 18 amino acids. With V trimmed by 5 bases and J by 5 bases, 18 bases remained unmatched. Germline assignment: CDR1 LNHDA and CDR2 SQIVND (reference sequence). CDR3 in amino acids: CASSLRTGRRGTHNEQFF. The CDR3 DNA reads as TGTGCCAGTAGTCTAAGGACAGGCCGACGTGGGACACACAATGAGCAGTTCTTC. The full variable domain, completed using reference TRBV19 and TRBJ2-1, is DGGITQSPKYLFRKEGQNVTLSCEQNLNHDAMYWYRQDPGQGLRLIYYSQIVNDFQKGDIAEGYSVSREKKESFPLTVTSAQKNPTAFYLCASSLRTGRRGTHNEQFFGPGTRLTVL.

This chain joins TRBV20-1 and TRBJ1-4, with D perhaps matching TRBD1 (5 bases). The V gene lost 6 bases and the J gene lost 8 bases, with 10 bases spanning the gap. This CDR3 has 11 residues. The V gene's germline CDR1 is DFQATT and CDR2 SNEGSKA (reference sequence). CDR3 coding DNA: TGCAGTGCCCAACCAGGGGAAAAACTGTTTTTT. Protein sequence: CSAQPGEKLFF.

This chain links TRBV5-1 with TRBJ1-4, with 7 bases identical to TRBD1. V lost 2 bases, J lost 8 bases, and 6 bases stayed unmatched. Germline-derived CDR1 and CDR2 are SGHRS and YFSETQ. The CDR3 runs to 14 residues. The CDR3 protein is CASSFGQVGEKLFF. The CDR3 nucleotides are TGCGCCAGCAGCTTTGGACAGGTCGGAGAAAAACTGTTTTTT.

V and J are TRBV7-9 and TRBJ1-1, with 9 bases matching TRBD1. Germline V gene sequence: CDR1 SEHNR, CDR2 FQNEAQ (reference sequence). J gave up 4 bases and V 0 bases, and 0 bases lay outside the gene matches. CDR3 length: 14 residues. The CDR3 protein is CASSLATGGTEAFF. Written as DNA, the CDR3 is TGTGCCAGCAGCTTAGCGACAGGGGGCACTGAAGCTTTCTTT.

The V gene is TRBV4-1, the J gene TRBJ1-2; no reliable D call. Germline CDR1 reads MGHRA; CDR2 reads YSYEKL. The V end was cut by 4 bases, the J end by 3 bases, with 15 bases between. The CDR3 sequence is 15 residues long. The CDR3 DNA is TGCGCCAGCAGCCGGTCTGAGGGTGGGCACTATGGCTACACCTTC. This gives the protein CASSRSEGGHYGYTF.

The gene calls are TRBV29-1 and TRBJ2-1, with 10 positions matching TRBD2. Trimming took 2 bases from V and 5 from J; bases not matched to a gene: 12. This CDR3 spans 17 amino acids. Germline V gene data show CDR1 as SQVTM and CDR2 as ANQGSEA. The CDR3 DNA reads as TGCAGCGTTGAAAGGAGGCGGACTAGCGGAGCTAACAATGAGCAGTTCTTC. This gives the protein CSVERRRTSGANNEQFF.

J is TRBJ1-5 and V is TRBV21-1. TRBV21-1 corresponds to a pseudogene. The CDR3 runs to 14 residues. The CDR3 sequence: CASSSRRGNQPQHF. The CDR3 region has the DNA TGTGCCAGCAGCTCCCGACGGGGCAATCAGCCCCAGCATTTT.

The rearrangement joins TRBV19 to TRBJ1-2, with 10 nucleotides matching TRBD1. The CDR3 has 13 amino acids. The V and J ends lost 3 bases and 7 bases, in that order; junction bases with no gene match: 2. CDR1 LNHDA and CDR2 SQIVND come from the germline V gene (reference sequence). CDR3 residues: CASSIRDRGGYTF. The CDR3, as DNA: TGTGCCAGTAGTATCCGGGACAGGGGTGGCTACACCTTC.

The chain joins TRBV24-1 to TRBJ1-5; possibly TRBD1 for D (6 bases). V lost 4 bases and J 4 bases, leaving 10 bases between the germline ends. This CDR3 has 14 residues. Germline V lookup: CDR1 KGHDR, CDR2 SFDVKD. The DNA of the CDR3 is TGTGCCACCAGTGACGTGGACAGAAATCAGCCCCAGCATTTT. Translating gives CATSDVDRNQPQHF.

V gene TRBV28 combines with J gene TRBJ1-2; unclear D gene. Germline lookup yields CDR1 MDHEN and CDR2 SYDVKM. Trimming stripped 8 bases from V and 3 bases from J, with 10 bases between. This CDR3 is built from 12 residues. CDR3 bases: TGTGCCAGCTGGTCCAGTTACTATGGCTACACCTTC. Translated, it gives CASWSSYYGYTF.

The count of this clone is one. The chain uses TRBV5-6 and TRBJ2-2; 7 bases line up with TRBD1. V lost 4 bases and J lost 2; bases outside the gene matches: 8. The CDR3 loop spans 16 amino acids. The germline CDR1 and CDR2 sequences are SGHDT and YYEEEE. The CDR3 here is CASSLYRGLNTGELFF. The CDR3 DNA reads TGTGCCAGCAGCCTATACAGGGGCCTCAACACCGGGGAGCTGTTTTTT.

The genes are TRBV4-1 and TRBJ2-1; tentatively, D is TRBD1 (7 bases). Germline CDR1 and CDR2: MGHRA and YSYEKL. The ends were cut back, 2 bases at V and 4 bases at J, with 24 bases in the middle. CDR3 size: 19 residues. The CDR3 DNA is TGCGCCAGCAGCCAAAGGACAGGTGGGCGGGGAGTAGCTTACAATGAGCAGTTCTTC. Translated, it gives CASSQRTGGRGVAYNEQFF.

The chain links TRBV10-3 to TRBJ1-5; 8 bases match TRBD1. Trimming took 2 bases from V and 4 from J; bases not matched to a gene: 4. The CDR3 runs to 15 residues. CDR1 is ENHRY, CDR2 SYGVKD, per germline. The CDR3 sequence: CAISEHTGGNQPQHF. DNA for the CDR3: TGTGCCATCAGTGAGCATACAGGGGGTAATCAGCCCCAGCATTTT.

This rearrangement joins TRBV5-1 to TRBJ1-4, with 7 bases lining up with TRBD1. This CDR3 has 16 amino acids. CDR1 is SGHRS, CDR2 YFSETQ, per germline. V gave up 2 bases and J gave up 3 bases; unmatched junction bases: 7. The CDR3 spells CASSFDPGGANEKLFF. The CDR3, as DNA: TGCGCCAGCAGCTTTGACCCAGGGGGTGCTAATGAAAAACTGTTTTTT.

This chain links TRBV30 with TRBJ2-2; 7 bases agree with TRBD1. The CDR3 runs 16 residues. Germline trimming cut 4 bases from V and 2 bases from J; bases unmatched to any gene: 10. Germline loops: CDR1 GTSNPN, CDR2 SVGIG (reference sequence). This chain's CDR3 is CAWKTRQGKNTGELFF. In DNA, the CDR3 is TGTGCCTGGAAAACCCGACAGGGTAAAAACACCGGGGAGCTGTTTTTT.

The rearrangement uses TRBV11-2 and TRBJ2-1, with D perhaps matching TRBD2 (5 bases). Germline lookup yields CDR1 SGHAT and CDR2 FQNNGV. V lost 5 bases and J lost 10, with 18 bases in between. This CDR3 comprises 14 residues. CDR3 nucleotides: TGTGCCAGCAGCCGTGACGTCGGGATGTCCGAGCAGTTCTTC. Amino acids: CASSRDVGMSEQFF. Full variable domain (missing parts from reference TRBV11-2 and TRBJ2-1): EAGVAQSPRYKIIEKRQSVAFWCNPISGHATLYWYQQILGQGPKLLIQFQNNGVVDDSQLPKDRFSAERLKGVDSTLKIQPAKLEDSAVYLCASSRDVGMSEQFFGPGTRLTVL.

Written as DNA, the CDR3 is TGTGCCAGCAGTCGGGACTCCGCCACTTCCTACGAGCAGTACTTC. Translated: CASSRDSATSYEQYF. The V and J genes are TRBV6-2 or TRBV6-3 and TRBJ2-7; possible D gene TRBD2, 6 bases. V was trimmed by 5 bases and J by 1 base, leaving 15 bases between them. This CDR3 region has 15 residues. Germline CDR1 is MNHEY and CDR2 is SVGEGT.

Only one count was recorded for this clone. This rearrangement joins TRBV5-1 to TRBJ1-1, with TRBD1 matching 8 bases. Looked up from germline, CDR1 is SGHRS and CDR2 is YFSETQ. Trimming cost V 2 bases and J 0 bases; bases outside gene matches: 9. The CDR3 extends over 17 amino acids. This CDR3 is CASSLQGDLFMNTEAFF. In DNA form, the CDR3 reads TGCGCCAGCAGCTTACAGGGGGACTTATTCATGAACACTGAAGCTTTCTTT.

The CDR3 nucleotides are TGTGCCAGCAGCCGTGCGGGAAGGGCCTATGGCTACACCTTC. It translates to CASSRAGRAYGYTF. The chain is built from TRBV7-2 and TRBJ1-2; D remains ambiguous. The germline V gene has CDR1 SGHTA and CDR2 FQGNSA. The CDR3 loop spans 14 amino acids. Trimming removed 5 bases at V and 4 bases at J, with 14 bases between.

The V and J genes are TRBV29-1 and TRBJ1-2; TRBD1 is a possible D gene (5 bases). This CDR3 is 12 amino acids long. The germline gives CDR1 SQVTM, CDR2 ANQGSEA. Trimming shortened V by 0 bases and J by 5 bases, and 7 bases separated the two germline ends. The CDR3 DNA reads TGCAGCGTTGAAGATGGGGGGTATGGCTACACCTTC. Residues: CSVEDGGYGYTF.

V is TRBV2 and J is TRBJ1-2; D gene unclear. Per germline, CDR1 SNHLY and CDR2 FYNNEI. The CDR3 is 14 residues long. V was cut by 0 bases and J by 10 bases, with 15 bases left in between. Written as DNA, the CDR3 is TGTGCCAGCAGTGAAGCTCAAAGCCCTTCTGACTACACCTTC. Translating gives CASSEAQSPSDYTF.